This T cell receptor (beta chain) was retrieved from a study of blood T cell repertoires in COVID-19. Study at large: In each case, the material was cDNA or gDNA derived from T cells, B-cell-depleted T cells, or PBMCs.

V gave up 5 bases and J gave up 3 bases; unmatched junction bases: 5. Germline V lookup: CDR1 SGHVS, CDR2 FQNEAQ. The CDR3 totals 15 residues. The data were produced by immunoSEQ multiplex PCR, yet TCRdb's version contains in-frame clones alone and is incomplete. The table records 200,000 to 250,000 clones, under 90% of them present only once. The sequencing input was peripheral blood. V is TRBV7-8 and J is TRBJ1-5; 9 nucleotides align to TRBD1. This sequence originates from a man aged 45-65 years with COVID-19, enrolled during active disease. CDR3 region: CASSPRDRDNQPQHF. The DNA of the CDR3 is TGTGCCAGCAGCCCGCGGGACAGGGACAATCAGCCCCAGCATTTT.